This section outlines one T cell receptor beta chain sequence together with its context. Its antigen remains unidentified. The input lacks base qualities; no much larger clone sits a single base away. RNA was extracted using the RNeasy kit, and about 0.5 to 1 ug of the RNA was reverse transcribed with random hexamers. The immunoSEQ multiplex PCR assay, covering 54 Vbeta and 13 Jbeta segments, was used to amplify TCR beta CDR3 regions. PCR amplification bias was corrected by using a synthetic template baseline for primer optimization and computational correction. As for how the authors treated the data: Reads were assigned to V, D and J genes according to IMGT and analyzed in immunoSEQ Analyzer, with only productive sequences retained. To calculate clonality, Shannon entropy was normalized by log2 of the number of productive unique sequences and then subtracted from one. For each patient and control, public and private clones were evaluated among the 100 most prevalent clones. Clones were defined as Susac-specific when absent from the healthy and MS cohorts, from about 1,100 published viral clones and from other ImmuneACCESS disease sequences. In-frame beta chains were kept once TCRdb had trimmed the public reads at Q25 with fastp and called clones with MiXCR. One record per CDR3 amino acid sequence lists the most common genes and DNA. TCRdb's processing, not the authors', yielded these V and J calls. In this sample the table shows a few hundred thousand distinct CDR3 sequences, approximately 89% of which occur a single time. The ten largest make up 0.09% to 0.15% of the sample.

Peripheral blood CD8+ and CD4+ T cells from healthy donors, Susac syndrome patients and multiple sclerosis patients were profiled using high-throughput TCR beta sequencing. The multiple sclerosis controls were treatment-naive patients whose relapsing-remitting disease, either stable or active, fulfilled the revised McDonald criteria. Bulk CD8+ and CD4+ T cells were purified by magnetic negative isolation, while CD8+ TEMRA cells were enriched using FACS. Blood was collected in EDTA tubes and processed within 24 hours, with PBMCs isolated through density gradient centrifugation. PBMCs intended for TCR sequencing were frozen in liquid nitrogen and were later thawed in a 37 degrees C water bath. The sorted or isolated CD4+, CD8+ and CD8+ TEMRA cells reached a purity of at least 90%. The data originate from a study of CD8 T cells in Susac syndrome (dated by TCRdb to the late 2010s). With regard to the full study: The study used repertoire sequencing to test whether antigen drove CD8+ T cell activation and differentiation in Susac syndrome. Clonality of the CD8+ T cell repertoire was compared between 11 to 12 healthy donors, about 14 Susac syndrome patients and around 16 multiple sclerosis patients.

The V end loses 0 bases and the J end loses 2 bases, and a stretch of 11 bases separates them. For CDR1 and CDR2, the germline V gene (reference sequence) lists DFQATT and SNEGSKA. The CDR3 goes from the cysteine to the phenylalanine over 15 residues. Just the 45-base CDR3 DNA is kept, in frame starting at base 1. Points the paper makes about the study in general: The number of individuals in the TCR sequencing and HLA analysis was recognized as being relatively small.

The V and J genes are TRBV20-1 and TRBJ1-5; no D gene is confidently identified. Specimen: CD8+ T cells from PBMCs. This TCR was recovered from a human donor with multiple sclerosis. The sequenced DNA: TGCAGTGCTAGAGATCGGGGATTCGGCAATCAGCCCCAGCATTTT. Protein translation: CSARDRGFGNQPQHF.